This TCR beta chain emerged from a study of CD8+CD57+ T cells in acquired aplastic anemia. Study-wide results and caveats: Between patients and controls, around 30 CD8+ CDR3 sequences were found in common. Both total CD4+ and CD8+ pools in patients were more diverse than CD8+CD57+ cells.

As for this clonotype: Its antigen is unknown.

Flow cytometry had shown expanded CD8+CD57+ cells in the patients chosen for sequencing. Trimming left V 7 bases short and J 8 bases short, with 12 bases between. CDR1 SNHLY and CDR2 FYNNEI come from the germline V gene. The CDR3 consists of 12 residues. For CDR3 and TCR beta VDJ profiling, genomic DNA was the template used. MiXCR was run by TCRdb on the reads, yielding one entry per CDR3 protein. Of roughly 17,000 distinct CDR3 sequences in the sample, under 40% are singletons; the top ten hold just over 85%. Sample: CD8+CD57+ T cells sorted from PBMCs. The sample's subset: bead-enriched CD8+CD57+ effector memory T cells from SAA patients. The chain uses TRBV2 and TRBJ1-5; no clear D. The sequence derives from a human donor with aplastic anemia. CDR3: CASKTANKPQHF. CDR3 DNA: TGTGCCAGCAAGACTGCTAATAAGCCCCAGCATTTT.